Following are 3 T cell receptor beta chains from one sample sequenced in a study of regulatory and conventional T cells in RAG deficiency. Produced via immunoSEQ multiplex PCR; TCRdb's table is partial and in-frame only. The sample consists of tens of thousands of clones, approximately 90% of them appearing once. Genomic DNA came from blood regulatory T cells gated CD4+ CD25-high CD127-low. Separately, the same data were catalogued under a study of regulatory T cells. This second report adds: Amplification used 52 TRBV primers and 13 TRBJ primers.

The sequencing input was Tregs sorted from blood. All receptors come from a human donor in good health.

The CDR3 here is CASSKGRSSYEQYF. The CDR3 DNA sequence: TGTGCCAGCAGTAAAGGACGAAGCTCCTACGAGCAGTACTTC. V gene TRBV6-5 combines with J gene TRBJ2-7; D call uncertain. Germline V gives CDR1 MNHEY, CDR2 SVGAGI. V was shortened by 5 bases and J by 0 bases, with 11 bases between the two germline ends. This CDR3 contains 14 residues.

The chain combines TRBV5-6 with TRBJ1-2, with D unresolved. The germline CDR1 and CDR2 sequences are SGHDT and YYEEEE. The CDR3 is 14 amino acids. Trimming took 4 bases from V and 4 from J, leaving 14 bases between them. For the CDR3, the DNA is TGTGCCAGCAGCCCAGGCGGAAACTTCTATGGCTACACCTTC. This translates into CASSPGGNFYGYTF.

Only one count was recorded for this clone. This chain joins TRBV7-9 and TRBJ1-1; TRBD1 is a possible D gene (6 bases). This CDR3 is 15 amino acids long. Per the germline V gene, CDR1 is SEHNR and CDR2 is FQNEAQ (reference sequence). The ends were cut back, 4 bases at V and 1 base at J, with 13 bases in the middle. The chain's CDR3 is CASSSGRGTNTEAFF. CDR3 nucleotide sequence: TGTGCCAGCAGCTCGGGCAGGGGTACGAACACTGAAGCTTTCTTT.